Following are 13 T cell receptor beta chains from one sample sequenced in a study of Ad26.COV2.S vaccination and SARS-CoV-2 variants. Specified treatment: some 20 received Ad26.COV2.S at low or high dose, single or two shots; roughly five received placebo; per-sample allocation not given. Material that was analyzed had been drawn on day 63 after the first vaccine or placebo injection. The method was immunoSEQ multiplex PCR; TCRdb's version includes in-frame clones alone and lacks a portion of them. The sample consists of 330,000 or so clones, approximately 87% of them appearing once. The specimen comprised peripheral blood, sampled in a trial of Ad26.COV2.S vaccine versus placebo. The source of these receptors is a person between 18 and 60 years old who received the Ad26.COV2.S COVID-19 vaccine or a placebo.

The chain uses TRBV29-1 and TRBJ2-2; TRBD1 or TRBD2 may be the D gene (5 bases each). The germline V and J ends were trimmed by 4 bases and 5 bases, with 8 bases remaining between them. Looked up from germline, CDR1 is SQVTM and CDR2 is ANQGSEA. The CDR3 is 12 residues long. CDR3 in amino acids: CSVAGGTGELFF. CDR3 DNA sequence: TGCAGCGTTGCTGGGGGAACCGGGGAGCTGTTTTTT.

CDR3 bases: TGTGCCAGCAGCTTCACCTCCGTAGCACAGGGGGCGCAAGAGCAGTACGTC. Translating gives CASSFTSVAQGAQEQYV. The chain carries TRBV7-6 and TRBJ2-7, with 9 positions matching TRBD1. The CDR3 is 17 residues long. V gave up 3 bases and J gave up 7 bases; unmatched junction bases: 16. Germline V CDR1 and CDR2: SGHVS, FNYEAQ.

The rearrangement links TRBV13 to TRBJ1-1, with D possibly matching TRBD1 (5 bases). Germline CDR1 reads PRHDT; CDR2 reads FYEKMQ (reference sequence). The CDR3 consists of 15 residues. Trimming stripped 4 bases from V and 0 bases from J, with 12 bases between. The CDR3 bases are TGTGCCAGCAGCTCGAGACAGCCTATGAACACTGAAGCTTTCTTT. Its protein is CASSSRQPMNTEAFF.

This rearrangement joins TRBV6-5 to TRBJ1-6; weak D call: TRBD1 (6 bases). Looked up from germline, CDR1 is MNHEY and CDR2 is SVGAGI. The CDR3 totals 14 residues. Trimming pared 6 bases from V and 5 bases from J, leaving 11 bases between. The CDR3 sequence is CASRLRGDNSPLHF. The CDR3 DNA is TGTGCCAGCAGACTCAGGGGAGATAATTCACCCCTCCACTTT.

The sample holds one count of this clone. This chain links TRBV7-6 with TRBJ2-5; D is unresolved. V dropped 1 base and J dropped 2 bases, with 11 bases sitting between them. Germline V gene data show CDR1 as SGHVS and CDR2 as FNYEAQ. The CDR3 is made up of 15 amino acids. DNA for the CDR3: TGTGCCAGCAGCTTAGATCCGGCTACTCAAGAGACCCAGTACTTC. Protein: CASSLDPATQETQYF.

The chain has TRBV6-6 and TRBJ2-7; 10 nucleotides align to TRBD1. V trimming: 4 bases; J trimming: 6 bases; junction bases outside the gene matches: 6. The CDR3 covers 14 residues. CDR1 and CDR2 from the germline V gene are MNHNY and SVGAGI (reference sequence). The CDR3 coding sequence is TGTGCCAGCAGTTCCGGGACAGGGGACGCCGAGCAGTACTTC. The encoded protein is CASSSGTGDAEQYF.

This clone was seen once. The gene calls are TRBV19 and TRBJ1-3; possible D gene TRBD1, 5 bases. The CDR3 spans 14 residues. V lost 10 bases and J lost 0, with 13 bases in between. Germline V gene data show CDR1 as LNHDA and CDR2 as SQIVND (reference sequence). Here the CDR3 DNA reads TGTGCCACTAGCTGGGGGGGCTCTGGAAACACCATATATTTT. This translates into CATSWGGSGNTIYF.

This chain joins TRBV5-6 and TRBJ2-5; D not certain. Germline CDR1 SGHDT, CDR2 YYEEEE. The CDR3 has 11 amino acids. V was pared by 2 bases and J by 5 bases, with 4 bases between. The CDR3 is CASSFAETQYF. The CDR3 DNA sequence: TGTGCCAGCAGCTTCGCTGAGACCCAGTACTTC.

The chain joins TRBV5-5 to TRBJ2-3; maybe TRBD2 (6 bases). The CDR3 has 18 residues. Between the trimmed V and J ends, which lost 0 bases and 0 bases, there was a span of 17 bases. Germline CDR1 and CDR2: SGHKS and YYEKEE (reference sequence). CDR3 sequence reads: CASSLGLRVAVSTDTQYF. The CDR3 DNA sequence: TGTGCCAGCAGCTTGGGTTTACGGGTAGCGGTTAGCACAGATACGCAGTATTTT.

The rearrangement links TRBV5-6 to TRBJ2-7; D unclear. Trimming cost V 2 bases and J 7 bases, with 13 bases left between them. The CDR3 is made up of 13 amino acids. CDR1 is SGHDT and CDR2 is YYEEEE in the germline V gene. The CDR3 is CASSFGSSREQYF. For the CDR3, the DNA is TGTGCCAGCAGCTTTGGTAGTTCGCGGGAGCAGTACTTC.

Here the CDR3 DNA reads TGTGCCAGCCCGGGACTAGCGGATTACGAGCAGTACGTC. This sequence encodes CASPGLADYEQYV. V usage is TRBV2 and J usage is TRBJ2-7, with TRBD2 matching over 11 bases. After removal of 8 bases from V and 4 bases from J, the junction contained 4 bases not matched to a gene. The CDR3 runs 13 residues. Looked up from germline, CDR1 is SNHLY and CDR2 is FYNNEI.

The chain links TRBV7-8 to TRBJ1-2, with D hard to call. The CDR3 covers 18 residues. V was cut by 3 bases and J by 1 base, with 21 bases left in between. Germline assignment: CDR1 SGHVS and CDR2 FQNEAQ. The CDR3 coding sequence is TGTGCCAGCAGCTTCGGCGACCTGGACGGACCGAATAACTATGGCTACACCTTC. Its protein is CASSFGDLDGPNNYGYTF. The full variable domain, in which reference TRBV7-8 and TRBJ1-2 provide the parts outside the CDR3, is GAGVSQSPRYKVAKRGQDVALRCDPISGHVSLFWYQQALGQGPEFLTYFQNEAQLDKSGLPSDRFFAERPEGSVSTLKIQRTQQEDSAVYLCASSFGDLDGPNNYGYTFGSGTRLTVV.

CDR3 region: CASSMTHQETQYF. The CDR3 coding sequence is TGTGCCAGTAGTATGACTCACCAAGAGACCCAGTACTTC. J is TRBJ2-5 and V is TRBV19; D remains ambiguous. CDR1 and CDR2 from the germline V gene are LNHDA and SQIVND (reference sequence). Trimming shortened V by 3 bases and J by 0 bases, and 5 bases separated the two germline ends. This CDR3 is built from 13 residues.